One sample yielded the 20 T cell receptor beta chains listed below, sequenced in a study of cytomegalovirus exposure and HLA in healthy donors. Repertoires were generated with immunoSEQ multiplex PCR, while TCRdb's copy carries only in-frame clones and drops some. Here the sample spans over 70,000 clones, 94% being singletons. Sequencing input: PBMCs. These receptors all come from a woman aged 18-29 years in good health and CMV-seronegative.

V is TRBV9 and J is TRBJ2-1; D might be TRBD1 (5 bases). The CDR3 sequence is 15 residues long. Trimming removed 4 bases at V and 8 bases at J, with 19 bases between. CDR1 is SGDLS, CDR2 YYNGEE, per germline. The CDR3 sequence: CASSRPGQSLHEQFF. CDR3 nucleotide sequence: TGTGCCAGCAGCCGACCAGGGCAATCACTCCATGAGCAGTTCTTC.

V and J are TRBV7-2 and TRBJ1-2; D perhaps matches TRBD1 (6 bases). CDR1 SGHTA and CDR2 FQGNSA come from the germline V gene. Trimming took off 3 bases at V and 3 bases at J, with 17 bases between the two ends. This CDR3 region has 16 residues. CDR3 in amino acids: CASSFITGTPDYGYTF. CDR3 nucleotide sequence: TGTGCCAGCAGCTTCATTACCGGGACACCAGACTATGGCTACACCTTC. Variable domain in full (rest from reference TRBV7-2 and TRBJ1-2): GAGVSQSPSNKVTEKGKDVELRCDPISGHTALYWYRQSLGQGLEFLIYFQGNSAPDKSGLPSDRFSAERTGGSVSTLTIQRTQQEDSAVYLCASSFITGTPDYGYTFGSGTRLTVV.

The chain has TRBV19 and TRBJ1-5, with D possibly being TRBD1 (6 bases). The V end was cut by 4 bases, the J end by 0 bases, with 19 bases between. Germline CDR1 and CDR2: LNHDA and SQIVND (reference sequence). The CDR3 is 18 residues long. The CDR3 DNA reads as TGTGCCAGTAGTAACGGGGGGGCAGGCTGGTATAGCAATCAGCCCCAGCATTTT. Amino acids: CASSNGGAGWYSNQPQHF.

This clone appeared once. The V call is TRBV5-1, the J call TRBJ2-1; a weak D match, TRBD1 (6 bases). Trimming stripped 9 bases from V and 3 bases from J, with 16 bases between. CDR1 and CDR2 (germline): SGHRS, YFSETQ. The CDR3 spans 14 residues. CDR3 coding DNA: TGCGCCACCTCAGGGGTAGCTGGCTACAATGAGCAGTTCTTC. Translation: CATSGVAGYNEQFF. The full variable domain, completed using reference TRBV5-1 and TRBJ2-1, is KAGVTQTPRYLIKTRGQQVTLSCSPISGHRSVSWYQQTPGQGLQFLFEYFSETQRNKGNFPGRFSGRQFSNSRSEMNVSTLELGDSALYLCATSGVAGYNEQFFGPGTRLTVL.

This chain joins TRBV13 and TRBJ2-7; 11 bases match TRBD2. The junction had 3 bases not matched to a gene; V was cut back by 5 bases and J by 3 bases. The CDR3 has 14 amino acids. Germline loops: CDR1 PRHDT, CDR2 FYEKMQ (reference sequence). CDR3 nucleotide sequence: TGTGCCAGCAGCCCAACTAGCGGGGGCTACGAGCAGTACTTC. Protein product: CASSPTSGGYEQYF. The full variable domain, completed using reference TRBV13 and TRBJ2-7, is AAGVIQSPRHLIKEKRETATLKCYPIPRHDTVYWYQQGPGQDPQFLISFYEKMQSDKGSIPDRFSAQQFSDYHSELNMSSLELGDSALYFCASSPTSGGYEQYFGPGTRLTVT.

Comment on this clone: The junction departs from germline at one end; a sequencing error may be responsible. V is TRBV7-7 and J is TRBJ2-2; 7 bases line up with TRBD2. Germline values: CDR1 SSHAT, CDR2 FNYEAQ (reference sequence). The CDR3 consists of 14 residues. The CDR3 loop is CASSPRGRAGELFF. The CDR3 DNA sequence: TGTGCTAGCAGCCCGAGAGGGAGGGCTGGGGAGCTGTTTTTT.

The chain joins TRBV7-3 to TRBJ2-3, with 8 bases that match TRBD2. Germline lookup yields CDR1 SGHTA and CDR2 FQGTGA. V shed 8 bases, J shed 1 base, and the junction held 5 bases outside the gene matches. The CDR3 has 14 amino acids. The CDR3 spells CASPGGERTDTQYF. The CDR3 nucleotides read TGTGCCAGCCCCGGGGGGGAGCGCACAGATACGCAGTATTTT.

This rearrangement joins TRBV7-2 to TRBJ2-7; no firm D call. Per the germline V gene, CDR1 is SGHTA and CDR2 is FQGNSA. The CDR3 spans 14 residues. The V gene lost 5 bases and the J gene lost 5 bases, with 16 bases spanning the gap. The DNA for the CDR3 is TGTGCCAGCAGCGTTTACCTTAAACGGGACGAGCAGTACTTC. Translated: CASSVYLKRDEQYF.

The chain has TRBV4-1 and TRBJ1-2; TRBD1 might be the D (5 bases). Per germline, CDR1 MGHRA and CDR2 YSYEKL. The CDR3 has 14 residues. V lost 5 bases and J lost 5, with 15 bases in between. The CDR3 nucleotides are TGCGCCAGCAGCGCGGGACGGCAGATTTATGGCTACACCTTC. As protein: CASSAGRQIYGYTF.

This clone has only one observation. The rearrangement links TRBV9 to TRBJ2-2; 14 positions match TRBD2. From germline, CDR1 is SGDLS and CDR2 YYNGEE. With 5 bases clipped from V and 5 bases from J, the junction kept 8 bases outside the gene matches. The CDR3 runs to 17 residues. CDR3 coding DNA: TGTGCCAGCAGGAGAGGACTAGCGGGGGGTCTGACCGGGGAGCTGTTTTTT. Residues: CASRRGLAGGLTGELFF.

This chain connects TRBV13 to TRBJ2-7; TRBD1 matches 7 bases. This CDR3 has 16 amino acids. The junction had 11 bases not matched to a gene; V was cut back by 5 bases and J by 1 base. The germline V gene has CDR1 PRHDT and CDR2 FYEKMQ (reference sequence). Here the CDR3 DNA reads TGTGCCAGCAGCCCAAGGGGGCGGACACTGTCCTACGAGCAGTACTTC. Its protein is CASSPRGRTLSYEQYF.

The chain couples TRBV5-5 to TRBJ2-3; 7 bases agree with TRBD2. Trimming cost V 5 bases and J 3 bases; bases outside gene matches: 6. This CDR3 comprises 14 residues. From germline, CDR1 is SGHKS and CDR2 YYEKEE (reference sequence). As DNA, the CDR3 is TGTGCCAGCAGACTAAGCGGGGTAACAGATACGCAGTATTTT. Its protein is CASRLSGVTDTQYF.

The chain carries TRBV7-8 and TRBJ1-1, with a tentative D call TRBD1 (6 bases). This CDR3 is 16 amino acids long. Per germline, CDR1 SGHVS and CDR2 FQNEAQ. V lost 1 base to trimming and J lost 11 bases, with 23 bases between them. Written as DNA, the CDR3 is TGTGCCAGCAGCTTAGTGGCAGGGACAACGACGGCAGGGGCTTTCTTT. It translates to CASSLVAGTTTAGAFF.

In the case of this clone: The junction and the germline gene differ at one end; a read error may be behind it. J is TRBJ1-2 and V is TRBV19, with no clear D. Germline lookup yields CDR1 LNHDA and CDR2 SQIVND (reference sequence). CDR3 length: 14 amino acids. The CDR3 DNA is TGTGCCAGTAGTATATCGGGGTCTAAATATGGCTACACCTTC. The encoded protein is CASSISGSKYGYTF.

The chain is built from TRBV21-1 and TRBJ2-7; TRBD1, the D gene given by the table, was not confirmed from the DNA. TRBV21-1 is classified as a pseudogene. The CDR3 runs 16 residues. For the CDR3, the DNA is TGTGCCAGCAGCCCACCTGGGGCAGAGAGCTCCTACGAGCAGTACTTC. As protein: CASSPPGAESSYEQYF.

V gene TRBV6-6 combines with J gene TRBJ1-1, with a weak D call TRBD1 (6 bases). This CDR3 is 15 amino acids long. CDR1 is MNHNY and CDR2 is SVGAGI in the germline V gene (reference sequence). Trimming stripped 6 bases from V and 5 bases from J, with 19 bases between. The CDR3 coding sequence is TGTGCCAGCAGACCCTACAGGGAGGGAGAAACTGAAGCTTTCTTT. Its translation is CASRPYREGETEAFF.

This rearrangement joins TRBV7-6 to TRBJ2-5; 9 bases match TRBD2. V lost 0 bases, J lost 1 base, and 3 bases stayed unmatched. Germline CDR1 is SGHVS and CDR2 is FNYEAQ. This CDR3 region has 16 residues. The CDR3 sequence is CASSLAPAGGQETQYF. DNA for the CDR3: TGTGCCAGCAGCTTAGCTCCAGCGGGGGGCCAAGAGACCCAGTACTTC.

The chain employs TRBV4-1 and TRBJ1-3; no definite D call. Germline V CDR1 and CDR2: MGHRA, YSYEKL. Trimming pared 1 base from V and 0 bases from J, leaving 13 bases between. This CDR3 comprises 17 residues. This CDR3 reads CASSQVPPGSSGNTIYF. The CDR3 DNA is TGCGCCAGCAGCCAAGTTCCCCCCGGTAGCTCTGGAAACACCATATATTTT.

The chain recombines TRBV5-8 with TRBJ1-5, with a tentative D call TRBD1 (6 bases). The V gene lost 0 bases and the J gene lost 6 bases, with 7 bases spanning the gap. CDR1 SGHTS and CDR2 YDEGEE come from the germline V gene. This CDR3 contains 13 residues. CDR3 residues: CASSLGRGQPQHF. The CDR3 DNA reads as TGTGCCAGCAGCTTGGGCAGGGGTCAGCCCCAGCATTTT. Looking up the rest from reference TRBV5-8 and TRBJ1-5 gives the full variable domain: EAGVTQSPTHLIKTRGQQATLRCSPISGHTSVYWYQQALGLGLQFLLWYDEGEERNRGNFPPRFSGRQFPNYSSELNVNALELEDSALYLCASSLGRGQPQHFGDGTRLSIL.

This chain joins TRBV6-1 and TRBJ2-7; TRBD2 is a possible D gene (6 bases). With 1 base removed from V and 6 bases from J, the gap between germline ends came to 13 bases. Germline loops: CDR1 MNHNS, CDR2 SASEGT. CDR3 size: 14 residues. CDR3 protein: CASSEELAPSEQYF. CDR3 in DNA: TGTGCCAGCAGTGAAGAACTAGCCCCTTCCGAGCAGTACTTC.